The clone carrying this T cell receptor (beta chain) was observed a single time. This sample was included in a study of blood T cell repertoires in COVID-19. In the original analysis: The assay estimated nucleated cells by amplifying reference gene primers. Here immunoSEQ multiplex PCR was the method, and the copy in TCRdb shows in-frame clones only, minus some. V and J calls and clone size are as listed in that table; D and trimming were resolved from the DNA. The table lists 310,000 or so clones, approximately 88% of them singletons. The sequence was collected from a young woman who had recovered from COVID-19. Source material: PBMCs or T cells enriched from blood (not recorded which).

CDR3 protein: CASSRASGTGELFF. The CDR3 DNA reads as TGTGCCAGCTCGAGGGCTAGCGGGACCGGGGAGCTGTTTTTT. The chain uses TRBV18 and TRBJ2-2; TRBD2 agrees at 8 bases. Germline CDR1 is KGHSH and CDR2 is LQKENI. The CDR3 sequence is 14 residues long. J gave up 5 bases and V 6 bases, and 5 bases lay outside the gene matches.